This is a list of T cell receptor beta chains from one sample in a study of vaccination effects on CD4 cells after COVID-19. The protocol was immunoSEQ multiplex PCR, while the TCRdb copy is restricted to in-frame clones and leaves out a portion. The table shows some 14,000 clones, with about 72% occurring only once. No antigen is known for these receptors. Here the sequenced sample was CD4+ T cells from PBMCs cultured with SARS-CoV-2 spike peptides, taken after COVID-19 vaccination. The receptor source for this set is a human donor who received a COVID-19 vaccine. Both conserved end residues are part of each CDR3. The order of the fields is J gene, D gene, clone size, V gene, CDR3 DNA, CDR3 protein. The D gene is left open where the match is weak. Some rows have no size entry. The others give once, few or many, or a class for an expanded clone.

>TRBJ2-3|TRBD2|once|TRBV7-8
TGTGCCAGCAGCTTAGGACTAGCGGGGGGGCAAGATACGCAGTATTTT
CASSLGLAGGQDTQYF
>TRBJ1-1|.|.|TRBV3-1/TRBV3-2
TGTGCCAGCAGCCCCTCGCGCGGGGGCACTGAAGCTTTCTTT
CASSPSRGGTEAFF
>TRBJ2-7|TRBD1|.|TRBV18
TGTGCCAGCTCACCACTTTCAGGGGGCGCCGACGAGCAGTACTTC
CASSPLSGGADEQYF
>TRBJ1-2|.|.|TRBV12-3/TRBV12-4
TGTGCCAGCAGTTTCCACAGTACCTATGGCTACACCTTC
CASSFHSTYGYTF
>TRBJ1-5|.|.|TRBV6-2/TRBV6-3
TGTGCCAGCAGTTATCAGGCAGGGCCCCAGCATTTT
CASSYQAGPQHF
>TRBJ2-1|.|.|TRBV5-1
TGCGCCAGCAGCGCCGACAGCTCTAATGAGCAGTTCTTC
CASSADSSNEQFF
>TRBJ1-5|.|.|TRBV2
TGTGCCAGCAGTGACGACAGGTTCAATCAGCCCCAGCATTTT
CASSDDRFNQPQHF
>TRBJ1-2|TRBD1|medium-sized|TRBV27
TGTGCCAGCAGTCGACAGGGCTCTGGCTACACCTTC
CASSRQGSGYTF
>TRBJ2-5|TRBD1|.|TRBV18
TGTGCCAGCTCCCAAAAGACAGGGGGCTTGGAGACCCAGTACTTC
CASSQKTGGLETQYF
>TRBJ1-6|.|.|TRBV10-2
TGCGCCAGCAGTGAGTCGAGTAACCCTAGTTATTCACCCCTCCACTTT
CASSESSNPSYSPLHF
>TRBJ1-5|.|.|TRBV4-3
TGCGCCAGCAGCCAAGATTTCAGAACCACAGCAAATCAGCCCCAGCATTTT
CASSQDFRTTANQPQHF
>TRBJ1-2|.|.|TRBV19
TGTGCCAGTCACCTCCGACAGGCCGGGCGGGTCTATGGCTACACCTTC
CASHLRQAGRVYGYTF
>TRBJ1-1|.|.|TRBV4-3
TGCGCCAGCAGCCAAGATCGGGGAGCCAGAACGAACACTGAAGCTTTCTTT
CASSQDRGARTNTEAFF
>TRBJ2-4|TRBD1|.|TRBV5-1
TGCGCCAGCAGCTTGGGGACAGGGGGCAACCAAAACATTCAGTACTTC
CASSLGTGGNQNIQYF
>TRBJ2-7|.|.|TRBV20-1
TGCAGTGCTAGCGACAGCTACGAGCAGTACTTC
CSASDSYEQYF
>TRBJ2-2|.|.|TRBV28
TGTGCCAGCCATCGGGCGGTGGGCACCGGGGAGCTGTTTTTT
CASHRAVGTGELFF
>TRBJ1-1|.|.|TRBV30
TGTGCCTGGAGGATCGGAGGTCTAGCTTTCTTT
CAWRIGGLAFF
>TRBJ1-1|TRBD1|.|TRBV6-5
TGTGCCAGCAGTGACTCCACCGGGACAGCTGAAGCTTTCTTT
CASSDSTGTAEAFF